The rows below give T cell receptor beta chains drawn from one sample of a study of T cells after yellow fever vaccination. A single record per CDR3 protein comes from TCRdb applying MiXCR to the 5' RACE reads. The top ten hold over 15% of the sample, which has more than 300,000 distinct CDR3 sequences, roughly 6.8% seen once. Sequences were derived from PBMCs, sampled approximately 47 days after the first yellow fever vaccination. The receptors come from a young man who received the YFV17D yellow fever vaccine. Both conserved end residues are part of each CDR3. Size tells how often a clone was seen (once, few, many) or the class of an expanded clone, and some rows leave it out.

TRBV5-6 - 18 CASSLGPPDSFFTDTQYF
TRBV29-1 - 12 CSADREGAEAFF
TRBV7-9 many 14 CASSFSVPQETQYF
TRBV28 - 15 CASSFSGPPRGGYTF
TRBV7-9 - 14 CASSSQRVRGTQYF
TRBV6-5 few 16 CASSYSGQANTGELFF
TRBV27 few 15 CASSHRDSGGSPLHF
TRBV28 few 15 CASSLEGWGNQPQHF
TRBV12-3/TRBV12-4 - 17 CASSLSLGGAGTDTQYF
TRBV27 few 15 CASSPAVLNTDTQYF